The present entry profiles one TCR beta chain with its context. Its antigen remains unknown. Random hexamers were used to reverse transcribe roughly 0.45 to 1 ug of RNA. A multiplex approach, immunoSEQ multiplex PCR, amplified TCR beta CDR3 across 54 Vbeta and 13 Jbeta. Each CDR3 protein is one row after TCRdb ran MiXCR on the immunoSEQ multiplex PCR reads. This sample has roughly 120,000 distinct CDR3 sequences, with approximately 95% found just once. This CDR3 has 18 residues. The J segment lost 4 bases and the V segment lost 2 bases, leaving 7 bases of the junction unmatched. CDR1 and CDR2 from the germline V gene are SGHRS and YFSETQ. Purification of the CD8+ and CD4+ T cells relied on negative isolation, and TEMRA cells underwent FACS enrichment. These data come from a study of CD8 T cells in Susac syndrome. Study results and caveats: As the study acknowledged, the number of individuals who were part of its TCR sequencing and HLA analysis was relatively small.

The specimen was CD8+ T cells from PBMCs. This clonotype was obtained from a human donor with multiple sclerosis. The gene calls are TRBV5-1 and TRBJ2-2; 14 positions agree with TRBD2. The CDR3 protein is CASSFSTSGRARTGELFF. For the CDR3, the DNA is TGCGCCAGCAGCTTCTCGACTAGCGGGAGGGCCCGCACCGGGGAGCTGTTTTTT.